The present TCR beta chain was sequenced within a study of T cells expressing NK-cell markers. From its re-call of the 5' RACE reads, TCRdb lists each CDR3 protein once, without DNA. The table for this sample gives about 400,000 distinct CDR3 sequences. Germline V CDR1 and CDR2: SGHAT, FQNNGV. The CDR3 is 16 amino acids. The TCR sequence derives from a woman aged 45-59 years in good health. The chain uses TRBV11-2 and TRBJ1-2. The sequenced sample consisted of blood T cells: a sorted CD56 or NKG2C T cell subset, CD4+ or CD8+ T cells, or bulk PBMC T cells (not recorded which). The chain's CDR3 is CASSLMISGGLYGYTF.